This T cell receptor (beta chain) was sequenced during a study of blood T cell repertoires in COVID-19. About the research overall: Samples representing acute and convalescent COVID-19 were sourced from the United States, Italy and Spain. PBMCs, B-cell-depleted T cells, or T cells provided the cDNA or gDNA that made up the material.

Germline V CDR1 and CDR2: MDHEN, SYDVKM. The CDR3 totals 14 residues. Trimming shortened V by 6 bases and J by 11 bases, and 20 bases separated the two germline ends. Authors' analysis steps: The assay estimated nucleated cells by amplifying reference gene primers. Sequencing was performed with immunoSEQ multiplex PCR; in TCRdb, only in-frame clones are kept and a portion is missing. From that table come the V and J calls and clone size; the DNA was used to work out D and trimming. The sample lists around 38,000 clones; more than 85% were seen once. The receptor was isolated from a man in his 70s with acute or convalescent COVID-19. The source material was peripheral blood. The genes are TRBV28 and TRBJ1-5, with a tentative D call TRBD1 (5 bases). The DNA for the CDR3 is TGTGCCAGCAGCCGGGACTCAACTGGGGCGGCCCAGCATTTT. It yields the protein CASSRDSTGAAQHF.